The TCR beta chain under discussion was sequenced for a study of post-analysis software for immune sequencing data (dated by TCRdb to between 2015 and 2017). With respect to the entire study: The recorded disease courses included relapsing-remitting, secondary progressive and progressive-relapsing multiple sclerosis, and some patients had no subtype annotation. The patient repertoires were set against around ten previously published healthy control repertoires from donors whose ages ranged from roughly 6 to 25 years. A subset of samples was prepared in parallel using single-end sample barcoding, then pooled and co-amplified after Illumina adapter ligation.

Libraries were prepared through PCR. Instrument used: Illumina HiSeq 2500. To reduce PCR and sequencing biases, unique molecular identifiers were built into the TCR beta cDNA libraries. Every 1 to 10 million input T cells yielded 500,000 or so cDNA molecules, meaning each molecule approximated one T cell. The patient libraries were prepared and sequenced with the same protocol used for the earlier healthy control dataset. Within a given batch, samples were prepared together, multiplexed and sequenced on the same HiSeq lane. Per the source publication's procedure: MIGEC was used to process the raw barcoded reads, and molecular identifier groups with only a single read were discarded before consensus assembly and CDR3 extraction. Clonotype tables were post-analysed with VDJtools, and diversity was normalized by down-sampling all datasets to the smallest sample size. In repertoire overlap clustering, CDR3 amino acid sequences, but not nucleotide sequences, were matched to correct batch-related cross-sample contamination. Through fastp at Q25 and MiXCR, TCRdb rebuilt clones from the public reads, retaining in-frame beta chains. When rows share a CDR3 protein, they turn into one entry using the most common DNA and genes. In this record, the V and J calls reflect TCRdb's handling and not the investigators' own analysis. For this sample the table gives about 800,000 distinct CDR3 sequences, of which roughly 27% were detected only once. The ten largest make up more than 0.45% of the sample.

What the research found in general, with its limitations: Roughly 5 TRBV segments, including TRBV5-6, TRBV5-1 and TRBV20-1, were significantly more frequent in patients than controls. The control group was slightly older than the multiple sclerosis patient group. When samples were clustered directly using the F measure, samples prepared in the same batch co-clustered strongly, which prompted a batch-effect correction. Multiple sclerosis patients had significantly lower normalized Chao1 diversity than controls, a result that suggests substantial peripheral T-cell clonal expansion.

To demonstrate the VDJtools post-analysis software, TCR beta repertoires were profiled from the peripheral blood of about 14 young patients with multiple sclerosis. Multiple sclerosis patients were children and adolescents aged 6 to 15 years. The junction carries 19 bases between V and J, which are trimmed by 2 bases and 2 bases respectively. Looking up the germline V gene (reference sequence) yields CDR1 DFQATT and CDR2 SNEGSKA. The CDR3 covers 17 residues, taking in both the cysteine and the phenylalanine. The DNA shown is the 51-base CDR3, in frame from base 1. This clonotype showed up many times. It lacks a known antigen. Base qualities are not provided; no much larger clone lies one nucleotide away.

Sequencing was carried out using blood. The origin of this receptor is a girl aged 5 to 17 with multiple sclerosis. The rearranged segments are TRBV20-1 and TRBJ1-5, with the D gene uncertain. The CDR3 region reads CSARKQGSGMGNQPQHF. The base sequence is TGCAGTGCTAGAAAACAAGGTTCGGGGATGGGCAATCAGCCCCAGCATTTT.